This record looks at one T cell receptor beta chain sequence and its context. Its antigen remains unknown. The source of the sample is a study of CXCR3-negative and CXCR3-positive naive CD8 T cells. Study-wide context: Sequencing gave about 135 million TRB reads overall, about 1.5 +/- 0.3 million per library. Study-level results: Relative to memory CD8+ cells, whose diversity was much lower, both naive subsets had comparably high diversity. The study inferred TCR strength from TRB CDR3 properties and found comparable surface CD5 between naive subsets. For CXCR3-positive naive cells, TRB CDR3s were more hydrophobic than those of CXCR3-negative naive cells.

With UMI labels, 5' RACE was used to prepare the TRB cDNA libraries. Using the 5' RACE reads, TCRdb records one entry per CDR3 protein without DNA. This listing includes 65,000 to 75,000 distinct CDR3 sequences. This CDR3 has 14 residues. Germline V CDR1 and CDR2: SGHKS, YYEKEE (reference sequence). This clonotype originated in a human donor in good health. Some clones in this sample may be carry-over from other donors' samples. The rearrangement links TRBV5-5 to TRBJ2-3. Sequenced material: naive CXCR3+ CD8+ T cells from blood. Described subset: CD45RO-CCR7+CD27+CD95- naive CD8+ T cells expressing CXCR3 (TNR3+). The CDR3 here is CASSPVVGTDTQYF.